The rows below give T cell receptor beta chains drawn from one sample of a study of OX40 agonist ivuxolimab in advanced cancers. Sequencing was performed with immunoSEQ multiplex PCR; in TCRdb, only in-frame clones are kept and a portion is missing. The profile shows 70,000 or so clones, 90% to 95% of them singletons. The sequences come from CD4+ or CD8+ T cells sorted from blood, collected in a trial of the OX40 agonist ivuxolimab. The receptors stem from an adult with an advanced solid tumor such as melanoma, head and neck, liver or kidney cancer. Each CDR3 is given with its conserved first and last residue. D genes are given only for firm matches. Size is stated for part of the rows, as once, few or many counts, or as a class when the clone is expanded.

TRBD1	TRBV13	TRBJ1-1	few	TGTGCCAGCAGCCCCCAGACAGGGGGTACTGAAGCTTTCTTT	CASSPQTGGTEAFF
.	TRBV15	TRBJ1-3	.	TGTGCCACCAGCGCAGGGTCTGGAAACACCATATATTTT	CATSAGSGNTIYF
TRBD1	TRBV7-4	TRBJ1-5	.	TGTGCCAGCAGCGATGGGGACAGACACAATCAGCCCCAGCATTTT	CASSDGDRHNQPQHF
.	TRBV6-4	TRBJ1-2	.	TGTGCCAGCAGTGACCCCGGCACTTATGGCTACACCTTC	CASSDPGTYGYTF
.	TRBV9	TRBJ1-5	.	TGTGCCAGCAGCGTAGGGGGCGACGTCAATCAGCCCCAGCATTTT	CASSVGGDVNQPQHF
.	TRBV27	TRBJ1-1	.	TGTGCCAGCAGTTATGGGATGAACACTGAAGCTTTCTTT	CASSYGMNTEAFF
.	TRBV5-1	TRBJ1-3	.	TGCGCCAGCAGCTTGGAGCTCACGGGGACTGGAAACACCATATATTTT	CASSLELTGTGNTIYF
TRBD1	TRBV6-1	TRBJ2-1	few	TGTGCCAGCAGTGAAGCCTCGGGACAGGGTTTCAGTGAGCAGTTCTTC	CASSEASGQGFSEQFF
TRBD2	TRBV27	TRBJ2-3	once	TGTGCCAGCAGTTTATTAGCGGGGGGGAGGGATACGCAGTATTTT	CASSLLAGGRDTQYF
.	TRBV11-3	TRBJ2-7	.	TGTGCCATCCCCTCGGTTTTAGGGGGCGAGCAGTACTTC	CAIPSVLGGEQYF
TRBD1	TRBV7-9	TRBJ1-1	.	TGTGCCAGCAGGCCAAACCAGGGACAGTCCATGAACACTGAAGCTTTCTTT	CASRPNQGQSMNTEAFF
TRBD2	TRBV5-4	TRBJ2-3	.	TGTGCCAGCAGCTTGGAGTCTAGCGGGGGGGCAGATACGCAGTATTTT	CASSLESSGGADTQYF
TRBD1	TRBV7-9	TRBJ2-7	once	TGTGCCAGCAGCTTAGGGGGACAGTTAGACGAGCAGTACTTC	CASSLGGQLDEQYF
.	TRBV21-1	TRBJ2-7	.	TGTGCCAGCAGCACGGGGGGGGACGGACACCGGGGCCCGACCTACGAGCAGTACTTC	CASSTGGDGHRGPTYEQYF
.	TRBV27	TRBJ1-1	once	TGTGCCAGCAGTTTAGGCACTGAAGCTTTCTTT	CASSLGTEAFF
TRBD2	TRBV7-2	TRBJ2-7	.	TGTGCCAGCAGCACCAGCGGGGGCTACGAGCAGTACTTC	CASSTSGGYEQYF
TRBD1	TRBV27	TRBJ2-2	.	TGTGCCAGCAATCCGGGACAGGGATCCGGGGAGCTGTTTTTT	CASNPGQGSGELFF